This TCR beta chain appears in the sequencing data of a study of T cells in narcolepsy. The table came from immunoSEQ multiplex PCR; TCRdb's copy has only in-frame clones and leaves some out. The sample shows some 23,000 clones, roughly four fifths of them seen only once. In this sample, this clone turned up a few times. Sample: CD45RA- memory CD4+ T cells from PBMCs. The TCR originated in a human donor with narcolepsy.

CDR3 nucleotide sequence: TGTGCCAGCAGCGGGACCTACGAGCAGTACTTC. It specifies CASSGTYEQYF. This chain connects TRBV5-6 to TRBJ2-7; D is unclear. The V end was cut by 4 bases, the J end by 2 bases, with 4 bases between. Germline V lookup: CDR1 SGHDT, CDR2 YYEEEE. This CDR3 spans 11 amino acids.